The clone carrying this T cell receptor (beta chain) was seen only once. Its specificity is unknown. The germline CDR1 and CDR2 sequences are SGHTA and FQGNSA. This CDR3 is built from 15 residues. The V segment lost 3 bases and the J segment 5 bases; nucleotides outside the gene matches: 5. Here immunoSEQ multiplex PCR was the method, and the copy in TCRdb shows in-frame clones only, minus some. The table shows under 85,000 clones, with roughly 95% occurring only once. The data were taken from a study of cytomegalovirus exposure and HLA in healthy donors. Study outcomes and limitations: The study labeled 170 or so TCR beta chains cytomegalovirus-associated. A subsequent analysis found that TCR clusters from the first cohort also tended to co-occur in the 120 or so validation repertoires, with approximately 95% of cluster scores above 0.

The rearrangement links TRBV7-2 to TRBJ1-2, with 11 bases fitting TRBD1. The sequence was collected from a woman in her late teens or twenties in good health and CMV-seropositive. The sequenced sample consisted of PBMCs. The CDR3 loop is CASSFGQGAYYGYTF. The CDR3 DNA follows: TGTGCCAGCAGCTTCGGACAGGGGGCTTATTATGGCTACACCTTC.